The 20 T cell receptor beta chains below all came from one sample that was sequenced in a study of shared clonotypes between healthy human individuals. The method was immunoSEQ multiplex PCR; TCRdb's version includes in-frame clones alone and lacks a portion of them. The data show under 130,000 clones, roughly 70% seen once. What was sequenced was memory CD8+ T cells sorted from blood. This sample's subset: CD45RO+ cells pooled with CCR7-negative TemRA cells. These receptors were collected from a woman in her thirties in good health.

This chain uses TRBV21-1 with TRBJ2-7. TRBV21-1 is designated a pseudogene. The CDR3 loop spans 9 amino acids. The CDR3 protein is CASPWEQYF. The DNA for the CDR3 is TGTGCCAGCCCGTGGGAGCAGTACTTC.

This clone was seen a single time. CDR3 loop: CASSSTGTAYEQYF. CDR3 bases: TGTGCCAGCAGTTCTACCGGGACAGCCTACGAGCAGTACTTC. The chain recombines TRBV28 with TRBJ2-7, with 7 bases aligning to TRBD1. V was pared by 4 bases and J by 2 bases, with 5 bases of the junction left unmatched. This CDR3 is 14 amino acids long. Germline V gene lookup returns CDR1 MDHEN and CDR2 SYDVKM.

CDR3 amino acids: CATRGVGGYEQYF. The CDR3 nucleotides read TGTGCCACTCGGGGGGTTGGTGGGTACGAGCAGTACTTC. This chain joins TRBV15 and TRBJ2-7; TRBD2 agrees at 7 bases. CDR1 and CDR2 (germline): LNHNV, YYDKDF (reference sequence). This CDR3 comprises 13 residues. Trimming at V came to 9 bases and at J to 4 bases, leaving 9 bases not matched to a gene.

The CDR3 region is CASSYRIETGGYEQYF. Here the CDR3 DNA reads TGTGCCAGCAGTTACCGCATCGAGACAGGGGGATACGAGCAGTACTTC. The chain carries TRBV6-6 and TRBJ2-5; 9 bases agree with TRBD1. The better agreement between TRBJ2-7 and the DNA end casts doubt on the J call. This CDR3 contains 16 residues. Germline V gene data show CDR1 as MNHNY and CDR2 as SVGAGI (reference sequence).

The chain couples TRBV6-5 to TRBJ1-5; D not certain. CDR3 length equals 14 residues. The V gene's germline CDR1 is MNHEY and CDR2 SVGAGI. With 6 bases removed from V and 0 bases from J, the gap between germline ends came to 9 bases. The CDR3 DNA reads as TGTGCCAGCAGCCCCGAGTATAGCAATCAGCCCCAGCATTTT. It specifies CASSPEYSNQPQHF.

This chain's CDR3 is CASTPEFLGDYEQYF. The CDR3 DNA sequence: TGTGCCAGCACCCCAGAATTTTTAGGGGATTACGAGCAGTACTTC. The V and J genes are TRBV6-1 and TRBJ2-7; perhaps TRBD1 as D (5 bases). Trimming took off 7 bases at V and 4 bases at J, with 20 bases between the two ends. Germline V CDR1 and CDR2: MNHNS, SASEGT. This CDR3 is 15 amino acids long.

This chain links TRBV5-4 with TRBJ1-4; possibly TRBD1 for D (5 bases). Germline V gene sequence: CDR1 SGHNT, CDR2 YYREEE (reference sequence). The CDR3 runs 14 residues. Deletions cut 1 base from V and 8 bases from J, with 12 bases between. The CDR3 region has the DNA TGTGCCAGCAGCTTGTACCAGGGCGGAGAAAAACTGTTTTTT. Its translation: CASSLYQGGEKLFF.

This chain links TRBV28 with TRBJ1-1; 8 positions match TRBD1. The CDR3 totals 13 residues. V was clipped by 4 bases and J by 9 bases; unmatched bases: 7. Germline V gene lookup returns CDR1 MDHEN and CDR2 SYDVKM. DNA for the CDR3: TGTGCCAGCAGTTCAGCGGACAGGGTAAAAGCTTTCTTT. It encodes CASSSADRVKAFF.

This chain uses TRBV9 with TRBJ2-1, with 11 bases matching TRBD2. After removal of 3 bases from V and 3 bases from J, the junction contained 8 bases not matched to a gene. The CDR3 consists of 17 residues. Per the germline V gene, CDR1 is SGDLS and CDR2 is YYNGEE. CDR3 sequence reads: CASSAQGLAELYNEQFF. DNA of the CDR3: TGTGCCAGCAGCGCACAGGGACTAGCGGAGCTCTACAATGAGCAGTTCTTC.

The V gene is TRBV7-9, the J gene TRBJ2-2, with D uncertain. The length of the CDR3 is 16 residues. Germline values: CDR1 SEHNR, CDR2 FQNEAQ (reference sequence). The V end was cut by 3 bases, the J end by 4 bases, with 15 bases between. The CDR3 coding sequence is TGTGCCAGCAGCTTGATGCCCTCGACGCCCACCGGGGAGCTGTTTTTT. Its translation: CASSLMPSTPTGELFF.

This rearrangement joins TRBV15 to TRBJ2-3; D possibly corresponds to TRBD2 (6 bases). Germline assignment: CDR1 LNHNV and CDR2 YYDKDF (reference sequence). The CDR3 covers 15 residues. Trimming took off 7 bases at V and 2 bases at J, with 16 bases between the two ends. As DNA, the CDR3 is TGTGCCACCACCCCGGGGGTAGTTACCACAGATACGCAGTATTTT. It encodes CATTPGVVTTDTQYF.

The genes are TRBV19 and TRBJ2-7, with 8 bases fitting TRBD1. Germline V gene data show CDR1 as LNHDA and CDR2 as SQIVND (reference sequence). The ends lost 4 bases at V and 5 bases at J; junction bases unmatched: 1. The CDR3 spans 12 residues. The CDR3 nucleotides are TGTGCCAGTAGTACGGGACAGGACGAGCAGTACTTC. The encoded protein is CASSTGQDEQYF.

This clone has just a few counts. This rearrangement joins TRBV29-1 to TRBJ2-1; D call uncertain. V was trimmed by 8 bases and J by 4 bases, leaving 9 bases between them. Germline V gives CDR1 SQVTM, CDR2 ANQGSEA. The CDR3 consists of 11 residues. In nucleotides, the CDR3 is TGCAGCCCGCGGACGTACAATGAGCAGTTCTTC. Amino acid sequence: CSPRTYNEQFF.

This chain uses TRBV11-2 with TRBJ2-7; no definite D call. The CDR3 length is 16 residues. The germline CDR1 and CDR2 sequences are SGHAT and FQNNGV. Trimming stripped 0 bases from V and 4 bases from J, with 16 bases between. CDR3 region: CASSLEGAGLDYEQYF. The CDR3, as DNA: TGTGCCAGCAGCTTAGAGGGCGCAGGATTGGATTACGAGCAGTACTTC.

The sample holds many counts of this clone. The gene calls are TRBV29-1 and TRBJ1-1; no definite D call. Between the trimmed V and J ends, which lost 4 bases and 1 base, there was a span of 13 bases. Germline V gene lookup returns CDR1 SQVTM and CDR2 ANQGSEA. The CDR3 totals 14 residues. CDR3 in amino acids: CSVAPTQPNTEAFF. The CDR3 DNA reads as TGCAGCGTTGCCCCCACTCAACCGAACACTGAAGCTTTCTTT.

J is TRBJ1-4 and V is TRBV5-1, with D tentatively TRBD1 (6 bases). The CDR3 is made up of 16 amino acids. Germline loops: CDR1 SGHRS, CDR2 YFSETQ. V shed 3 bases and J shed 7 bases, with 19 bases lying between them. The CDR3 loop reads CASSSGQGTRSEKLFF. The CDR3 DNA is TGCGCCAGCAGCTCCGGGCAGGGGACCCGAAGTGAAAAACTGTTTTTT.

This clone has more than one count but fewer than ten. The V and J genes are TRBV2 and TRBJ1-1, with no clear D. Germline assignment: CDR1 SNHLY and CDR2 FYNNEI. Trimming pared 8 bases from V and 4 bases from J, leaving 11 bases between. The CDR3 spans 12 residues. The CDR3 loop reads CASESGGTEAFF. The CDR3 region has the DNA TGTGCCAGCGAGTCCGGTGGCACTGAAGCTTTCTTT.

This clone showed up just once. This chain links TRBV6-5 with TRBJ2-7; TRBD2 matches 10 bases. The CDR3 has 14 amino acids. Germline CDR1 is MNHEY and CDR2 is SVGAGI. The junction had 7 bases not matched to a gene; V was cut back by 6 bases and J by 5 bases. CDR3 amino acids: CASRLIGTSDEQYF. CDR3 in DNA: TGTGCCAGCAGGCTAATTGGGACTAGCGACGAGCAGTACTTC.

The chain combines TRBV5-1 with TRBJ2-7; no firm D call. Per germline, CDR1 SGHRS and CDR2 YFSETQ. The CDR3 spans 12 residues. Trimming cost V 5 bases and J 3 bases, with 9 bases left between them. The CDR3 region has the DNA TGCGCCAGCAGGGGTGATTACTACGAGCAGTACTTC. It codes for CASRGDYYEQYF.

This clone was found a few times. The chain joins TRBV25-1 to TRBJ2-7, with D possibly being TRBD2 (5 bases). Looked up from germline, CDR1 is MGHDK and CDR2 is SYGVNS. There are 12 residues in the CDR3. The germline V and J ends were trimmed by 6 bases and 3 bases, with 9 bases remaining between them. CDR3 nucleotide sequence: TGTGCCAGCAGGGCTGGAGGCTACGAGCAGTACTTC. Its protein product is CASRAGGYEQYF.